A single sample gave rise to the 26 T cell receptor beta chains below, sequenced in a study of TIL therapy for anti-PD-1-resistant metastatic lung cancer. This was the immunoSEQ v3 assay. Generated by immunoSEQ multiplex PCR, the TCRdb table keeps only in-frame clones and is missing some. The table shows roughly 20,000 clones, with around 82% occurring only once. The time point: pre-treatment sample, taken before nivolumab and TIL therapy. The sequencing here drew on blood, taken at baseline. The receptor set was obtained from a person aged 25-80 years with non-small cell lung cancer.

The chain carries TRBV14 and TRBJ2-4; tentatively, D is TRBD1 (6 bases). Germline V gene data show CDR1 as SGHDN and CDR2 as FVKESK. The CDR3 spans 12 residues. The ends were cut back, 4 bases at V and 9 bases at J, with 10 bases in the middle. CDR3 residues: CASSLARGIQYF. CDR3 in DNA: TGTGCCAGCAGCCTCGCCAGGGGCATTCAGTACTTC.

The DNA for the CDR3 is TGTGCCAGCAGCCCCAGTGACGGCTACGAGCAGTACTTC. Encoded protein: CASSPSDGYEQYF. The chain couples TRBV7-9 to TRBJ2-5; the D is unclear. The end of the DNA is better explained by TRBJ2-7, so the J call may be wrong. Germline V gene data show CDR1 as SEHNR and CDR2 as FQNEAQ (reference sequence). CDR3 length: 13 residues.

The chain links TRBV11-3 to TRBJ2-3; D is possibly TRBD1 or TRBD2 (5 bases each). Looked up from germline, CDR1 is SGHNT and CDR2 is YENEEA. Trimming stripped 5 bases from V and 2 bases from J, with 11 bases between. This CDR3 region has 14 residues. CDR3 sequence: CASSPRDPTDTQYF. In nucleotides, the CDR3 is TGTGCCAGCAGCCCTCGGGACCCCACAGATACGCAGTATTTT.

CDR3 protein: CASSVRDVDTGELFF. CDR3 nucleotides: TGTGCCAGCAGCGTACGGGACGTGGACACCGGGGAGCTGTTTTTT. This chain connects TRBV7-2 to TRBJ2-2; tentatively, D is TRBD1 or TRBD2 (5 bases each). V lost 5 bases to trimming and J lost 3 bases, with 13 bases between them. The CDR3 is 15 amino acids. CDR1 is SGHTA, CDR2 FQGNSA, per germline. Complete variable domain (other parts from reference TRBV7-2 and TRBJ2-2): GAGVSQSPSNKVTEKGKDVELRCDPISGHTALYWYRQSLGQGLEFLIYFQGNSAPDKSGLPSDRFSAERTGGSVSTLTIQRTQQEDSAVYLCASSVRDVDTGELFFGEGSRLTVL.

The chain has TRBV11-2 and TRBJ2-5, with D unclear. Germline V gene sequence: CDR1 SGHAT, CDR2 FQNNGV. Trimming removed 5 bases from V and 1 base from J, with 5 bases in between. There are 12 residues in the CDR3. The CDR3 region is CASSRSQETQYF. For the CDR3, the DNA is TGTGCCAGCAGCCGCAGCCAAGAGACCCAGTACTTC.

V and J are TRBV6-6 and TRBJ2-3; weak D call: TRBD1 (5 bases). Germline V gives CDR1 MNHNY, CDR2 SVGAGI (reference sequence). This CDR3 contains 14 residues. Trimming took 2 bases from V and 6 from J, leaving 12 bases between them. The CDR3 DNA reads as TGTGCCAGCAGTTACGCCCAGGGCTGGGATACGCAGTATTTT. Translating it yields CASSYAQGWDTQYF.

The chain joins TRBV9 to TRBJ2-7; D may correspond to TRBD1 or TRBD2 (5 bases each). The CDR3 totals 12 residues. CDR1 and CDR2 from the germline V gene are SGDLS and YYNGEE. V was trimmed by 3 bases and J by 4 bases, leaving 8 bases between them. The CDR3 here is CASSGEGYEQYF. CDR3 DNA sequence: TGTGCCAGCAGCGGAGAGGGGTACGAGCAGTACTTC.

V usage is TRBV7-2 and J usage is TRBJ2-1, with 8 positions matching TRBD2. Germline trimming cut 3 bases from V and 5 bases from J; bases unmatched to any gene: 12. Germline V gene lookup returns CDR1 SGHTA and CDR2 FQGNSA. This CDR3 is 17 amino acids long. The CDR3 DNA reads as TGTGCCAGCAGCTTCCCTAAAAGCGGGGGATGGGACAATGAGCAGTTCTTC. This encodes CASSFPKSGGWDNEQFF.

The V gene is TRBV7-2, the J gene TRBJ1-1, with 7 bases identical to TRBD1. V was pared by 5 bases and J by 1 base, with 10 bases of the junction left unmatched. Germline CDR1 SGHTA, CDR2 FQGNSA. CDR3 length: 16 residues. In nucleotides, the CDR3 is TGTGCCAGCAGCCCCGGGGGACAGACTTCGAACACTGAAGCTTTCTTT. It specifies CASSPGGQTSNTEAFF.

This clone was picked up a small number of times. The chain couples TRBV10-1 to TRBJ1-6; 10 bases match TRBD1. The CDR3 sequence is 17 residues long. Germline V gene lookup returns CDR1 WNHNN and CDR2 SYGVQD (reference sequence). V trimming: 6 bases; J trimming: 1 base; junction bases outside the gene matches: 6. CDR3 in amino acids: CASRDRDRGSYNSPLHF. The CDR3 coding sequence is TGCGCCAGCAGGGACCGGGACAGGGGATCCTATAATTCACCCCTCCACTTT.

The chain uses TRBV9 and TRBJ1-5, with D maybe TRBD1 (5 bases). The CDR3 has 17 amino acids. Germline assignment: CDR1 SGDLS and CDR2 YYNGEE. Trimming removed 4 bases from V and 0 bases from J, with 17 bases in between. The CDR3 bases are TGTGCCAGCAGCAACGTCCTCGGGCAGGGTAGCAATCAGCCCCAGCATTTT. Translating gives CASSNVLGQGSNQPQHF.

V and J are TRBV25-1 and TRBJ1-1; tentative D call: TRBD1 (5 bases). Trimming cost V 4 bases and J 4 bases, with 22 bases left between them. The CDR3 runs 17 residues. Germline V gene sequence: CDR1 MGHDK, CDR2 SYGVNS. CDR3 loop: CASSGAKSTAWGTEAFF. The CDR3 DNA reads TGTGCCAGCAGTGGGGCTAAATCGACAGCTTGGGGCACTGAAGCTTTCTTT.

The chain uses TRBV5-8 and TRBJ2-5, with TRBD2 identical over 13 bases. Losses at the gene ends were 4 bases for V and 6 bases for J; bases not matched to a gene: 6. This CDR3 is 15 amino acids long. CDR1 is SGHTS and CDR2 is YDEGEE in the germline V gene. CDR3 protein: CASSPGTSGTQTQYF. CDR3 coding DNA: TGTGCCAGCAGCCCGGGGACTAGCGGGACCCAGACCCAGTACTTC.

J is TRBJ1-5 and V is TRBV28, with 9 bases matching TRBD1. Germline lookup yields CDR1 MDHEN and CDR2 SYDVKM. Losses at the gene ends were 6 bases for V and 0 bases for J; bases not matched to a gene: 6. This CDR3 is built from 16 residues. CDR3 region: CASRPGTGYSNQPQHF. CDR3 coding DNA: TGTGCCAGCAGACCCGGGACAGGGTATAGCAATCAGCCCCAGCATTTT.

This clone was seen more than once but under ten times. The CDR3 loop reads CASSQSLDRGQIQGYTF. The CDR3 DNA is TGTGCCAGCAGCCAGAGTTTGGACAGGGGGCAAATCCAAGGCTACACCTTC. The V call is TRBV5-4, the J call TRBJ1-2; 11 nucleotides align to TRBD1. CDR3 length: 17 amino acids. V shed 4 bases, J shed 8 bases, and the junction held 16 bases outside the gene matches. The germline gives CDR1 SGHNT, CDR2 YYREEE (reference sequence).

The gene calls are TRBV30 and TRBJ2-7; tentatively, D is TRBD2 (5 bases). V was clipped by 4 bases and J by 1 base, with 8 bases between them. The CDR3 is 12 amino acids. The germline V gene encodes CDR1 GTSNPN and CDR2 SVGIG (reference sequence). CDR3 nucleotide sequence: TGTGCCTGGAAGAGGGTATCCTACGAGCAGTACTTC. It specifies CAWKRVSYEQYF.

The chain links TRBV6-5 to TRBJ2-7; TRBD1 agrees at 10 bases. Trimming at V came to 5 bases and at J to 4 bases, leaving 5 bases not matched to a gene. Germline V lookup: CDR1 MNHEY, CDR2 SVGAGI. The CDR3 is 14 amino acids. CDR3 sequence: CASSLGQGVYEQYF. The CDR3 nucleotides read TGTGCCAGCAGTCTCGGACAGGGGGTGTACGAGCAGTACTTC.

The CDR3 DNA sequence: TGCGCCAGCACCCCCGGGACTAGCCGCTCCTACGAGCAGTACTTC. It encodes CASTPGTSRSYEQYF. This chain connects TRBV5-1 to TRBJ2-7, with 9 bases that match TRBD2. Germline V gene sequence: CDR1 SGHRS, CDR2 YFSETQ. There are 15 residues in the CDR3. With 6 bases clipped from V and 0 bases from J, the junction kept 7 bases outside the gene matches.

This clone was seen a single time. This rearrangement joins TRBV11-2 to TRBJ1-1; D is undetermined. With 1 base removed from V and 1 base from J, the gap between germline ends came to 13 bases. CDR1 SGHAT and CDR2 FQNNGV come from the germline V gene. The CDR3 contains 16 residues. The CDR3 DNA reads TGTGCCAGCAGCTTAGGGGTGGGATCCGGGAACACTGAAGCTTTCTTT. Protein product: CASSLGVGSGNTEAFF.

This chain connects TRBV9 to TRBJ1-1; weak D call: TRBD1 (6 bases). Trimming shortened V by 4 bases and J by 1 base, and 11 bases separated the two germline ends. Looked up from germline, CDR1 is SGDLS and CDR2 is YYNGEE. This CDR3 comprises 14 residues. CDR3: CASSPRTANTEAFF. The CDR3 nucleotides are TGTGCCAGCAGCCCTCGGACAGCGAACACTGAAGCTTTCTTT. Together with reference TRBV9 and TRBJ1-1, the CDR3 gives the full variable domain: DSGVTQTPKHLITATGQRVTLRCSPRSGDLSVYWYQQSLDQGLQFLIQYYNGEERAKGNILERFSAQQFPDLHSELNLSSLELGDSALYFCASSPRTANTEAFFGQGTRLTVV.

This chain links TRBV15 with TRBJ2-1; the D gene is possibly TRBD2 (6 bases). This CDR3 is 15 amino acids long. Trimming cost V 6 bases and J 0 bases, with 12 bases left between them. Germline V lookup: CDR1 LNHNV, CDR2 YYDKDF (reference sequence). DNA for the CDR3: TGTGCCACCAGATATAGCGGAAGCTCCTACAATGAGCAGTTCTTC. Amino acids: CATRYSGSSYNEQFF.

The rearrangement links TRBV6-5 to TRBJ1-6; 8 positions match TRBD1. The trim removed 4 bases at V and 10 bases at J, leaving 3 bases unmatched. This CDR3 is 13 amino acids long. From germline, CDR1 is MNHEY and CDR2 SVGAGI. The CDR3: CASSSTGASPLHF. CDR3 DNA: TGTGCCAGCAGTTCGACAGGGGCGTCACCCCTCCACTTT.

The chain carries TRBV10-3 and TRBJ1-6, with D hard to call. This CDR3 contains 15 residues. CDR1 is ENHRY, CDR2 SYGVKD, per germline. Trimming took 7 bases from V and 4 from J, leaving 14 bases between them. The CDR3 here is CAITDGGSYNSPLHF. DNA of the CDR3: TGTGCCATCACGGATGGAGGGAGTTATAATTCACCCCTCCACTTT.

In this sample, this clone turned up once. The CDR3 region is CASSLSGGALDTQYF. Here the CDR3 DNA reads TGTGCCAGCAGTTTATCTGGGGGAGCCTTAGATACGCAGTATTTT. The genes are TRBV28 and TRBJ2-3; D is tentatively TRBD1 or TRBD2 (5 bases each). This CDR3 has 15 residues. The V gene's germline CDR1 is MDHEN and CDR2 SYDVKM. V lost 1 base and J lost 5, with 13 bases in between.

The chain joins TRBV6-4 to TRBJ1-6; no reliable D call. The V and J ends lost 0 bases and 7 bases respectively, with 10 bases between them. The length of the CDR3 is 15 residues. CDR1 is MRHNA, CDR2 SNTAGT, per germline. As DNA, the CDR3 is TGTGCCAGCAGTGACTCCGGTCTGATAAATTCACCCCTCCACTTT. It translates to CASSDSGLINSPLHF.

V and J are TRBV4-2 and TRBJ2-3; TRBD1 matches 7 bases. The ends lost 4 bases at V and 4 bases at J; junction bases unmatched: 5. This CDR3 spans 14 amino acids. Germline V gives CDR1 LGHNA, CDR2 YNFKEQ. CDR3 coding DNA: TGTGCCAGCAGCCCCCTGCAGGGGGCAGATACGCAGTATTTT. This sequence encodes CASSPLQGADTQYF.